One sample yielded the 19 T cell receptor beta chains listed below, sequenced in a study of T-cell memory formation after mild COVID-19. In TCRdb, the 5' RACE reads were re-called with MiXCR into one record per CDR3 protein. The sample gives 75,000 to 90,000 distinct CDR3 sequences, approximately 15% of which show up once; roughly a third is in the top ten. Material: PBMCs or a T cell subset sorted from them (not recorded which). The receptors come from an adult woman who had mild COVID-19 (a few samples of this study predate the infection). Cell type and time point are not known.

The chain employs TRBV2 and TRBJ2-3; 8 bases are shared with TRBD2. Germline values: CDR1 SNHLY, CDR2 FYNNEI. The CDR3 totals 16 residues. V trimming: 3 bases; J trimming: 1 base; junction bases outside the gene matches: 6. The CDR3 loop reads CASSERAGEGTDTQYF. DNA of the CDR3: TGTGCCAGCAGTGAGAGAGCGGGGGAAGGCACAGATACGCAGTATTTT.

The V and J genes are TRBV4-2 and TRBJ2-4; TRBD2 matches at 7 bases. Germline assignment: CDR1 LGHNA and CDR2 YNFKEQ. J gave up 0 bases and V 5 bases, and 10 bases lay outside the gene matches. The CDR3 contains 17 residues. CDR3 bases: TGTGCCAGCAGCGGGCGGGAGCAAACCTTAGCCAAAAACATTCAGTACTTC. Its translation is CASSGREQTLAKNIQYF.

This clonotype was seen at least ten times. The chain links TRBV6-2 or TRBV6-3 to TRBJ1-1; TRBD1 agrees at 7 bases. The CDR3 loop spans 17 amino acids. Germline assignment: CDR1 MNHEY and CDR2 SVGEGT. V was clipped by 2 bases and J by 7 bases; unmatched bases: 16. In DNA form, the CDR3 reads TGTGCCAGCAGTTACACAGCTCATCTTTCTTCAGGGGGTGAAGCTTTCTTT. Amino acid sequence: CASSYTAHLSSGGEAFF.

The sample holds a few counts of this clonotype. J is TRBJ2-1 and V is TRBV7-6; D may be TRBD2 (5 bases). This CDR3 has 13 amino acids. V dropped 6 bases and J dropped 9 bases, with 15 bases sitting between them. Looked up from germline, CDR1 is SGHVS and CDR2 is FNYEAQ. The CDR3 region is CASSPHVGGEQFF. In DNA, the CDR3 is TGTGCCAGCAGTCCCCACGTCGGAGGTGAGCAGTTCTTC.

This clonotype has more than one count but fewer than ten. The chain carries TRBV15 and TRBJ1-5, with D perhaps matching TRBD1 (5 bases). V was pared by 1 base and J by 0 bases, with 7 bases between. Germline values: CDR1 LNHNV, CDR2 YYDKDF (reference sequence). The length of the CDR3 is 15 residues. CDR3 bases: TGTGCCACCAGCAGAGGACAGAATAGCAATCAGCCCCAGCATTTT. Translated, it gives CATSRGQNSNQPQHF. Filled out from reference TRBV15 and TRBJ1-5, the complete variable domain reads DAMVIQNPRYQVTQFGKPVTLSCSQTLNHNVMYWYQQKSSQAPKLLFHYYDKDFNNEADTPDNFQSRRPNTSFCFLDIRSPGLGDTAMYLCATSRGQNSNQPQHFGDGTRLSIL.

The V call is TRBV7-6, the J call TRBJ2-2, with 12 bases matching TRBD1. V lost 4 bases to trimming and J lost 2 bases; unmatched junction nucleotides: 2. Germline values: CDR1 SGHVS, CDR2 FNYEAQ. The CDR3 is 16 residues long. CDR3: CASSSGTGGNTGELFF. The CDR3 bases are TGTGCCAGCAGCTCAGGGACAGGGGGCAACACCGGGGAGCTGTTTTTT.

The rearrangement joins TRBV5-1 to TRBJ2-7; D is tentatively TRBD1 or TRBD2 (5 bases each). The CDR3 is 14 residues long. The ends were cut back, 0 bases at V and 5 bases at J, with 12 bases in the middle. CDR1 SGHRS and CDR2 YFSETQ come from the germline V gene. The CDR3 here is CASSLGGSPHEQYF. The CDR3 DNA reads as TGCGCCAGCAGCTTGGGGGGGTCCCCCCACGAGCAGTACTTC.

This clonotype occurred a few times. J is TRBJ2-1 and V is TRBV6-2 or TRBV6-3, with 12 bases identical to TRBD2. V gave up 4 bases and J gave up 9 bases; unmatched junction bases: 13. This CDR3 has 17 residues. Germline values: CDR1 MNHEY, CDR2 SVGEGT. Written as DNA, the CDR3 is TGTGCCAGCAGTTCTCCACCGGGACTAGCGGGCGTAGGTGAGCAGTTCTTC. Its translation: CASSSPPGLAGVGEQFF.

This clonotype was observed a handful of times. For the CDR3, the DNA is TGTGCCAGCAGCTTAAGGGCAACTAATGAAAAACTGTTTTTT. Encoded protein: CASSLRATNEKLFF. The chain uses TRBV7-9 and TRBJ1-4; D not resolved. The CDR3 loop spans 14 amino acids. V lost 2 bases and J 0 bases, leaving 4 bases between the germline ends. Per the germline V gene, CDR1 is SEHNR and CDR2 is FQNEAQ (reference sequence).

This clonotype has only a few counts. The rearrangement joins TRBV7-2 to TRBJ2-5; 13 bases match TRBD2. J was trimmed by 2 bases and V by 4 bases; bases with no gene match: 4. The germline gives CDR1 SGHTA, CDR2 FQGNSA. This CDR3 has 16 residues. The CDR3 spells CASSSPGLAGQETQYF. CDR3 DNA: TGTGCCAGCAGCTCCCCGGGACTAGCGGGGCAAGAGACCCAGTACTTC.

The CDR3 region is CSAGGLAQQFF. The CDR3 nucleotides read TGCAGTGCGGGAGGACTAGCCCAGCAGTTCTTC. The chain combines TRBV20-1 with TRBJ2-1; 8 positions match TRBD2. V lost 6 bases, J lost 11 bases, and 6 bases stayed unmatched. CDR1 and CDR2 from the germline V gene are DFQATT and SNEGSKA (reference sequence). This CDR3 is 11 amino acids long.

The V gene is TRBV2, the J gene TRBJ2-2; D possibly corresponds to TRBD1 (6 bases). This CDR3 has 16 residues. Germline V CDR1 and CDR2: SNHLY, FYNNEI. V was cut by 7 bases and J by 7 bases, with 22 bases left in between. The CDR3 sequence is CASTPRTGTMDGELFF. The DNA of the CDR3 is TGTGCCAGCACCCCCAGGACCGGGACAATGGACGGGGAGCTGTTTTTT. The entire variable domain, with the rest obtained from reference TRBV2 and TRBJ2-2, is as follows: EPEVTQTPSHQVTQMGQEVILRCVPISNHLYFYWYRQILGQKVEFLVSFYNNEISEKSEIFDDQFSVERPDGSNFTLKIRSTKLEDSAMYFCASTPRTGTMDGELFFGEGSRLTVL.

The CDR3 DNA reads as TGTGCCAGCAGCGGCACCGTAGGGGCCGGAGAGACCCAGTACTTC. Protein product: CASSGTVGAGETQYF. The chain couples TRBV7-9 to TRBJ2-5, with D possibly matching TRBD1 (5 bases). The CDR3 covers 15 residues. From germline, CDR1 is SEHNR and CDR2 FQNEAQ (reference sequence). Trimming left V 5 bases short and J 4 bases short, with 17 bases between.

This clonotype was recorded a few times. In DNA form, the CDR3 reads TGTGCCAGCAGCCCCGCTCTCCCTAGCGGAGGGGGAAATACGCAGTATTTT. Its translation: CASSPALPSGGGNTQYF. The genes are TRBV7-9 and TRBJ2-3; tentative D call: TRBD2 (7 bases). V dropped 5 bases and J dropped 7 bases, with 25 bases sitting between them. The CDR3 is made up of 17 amino acids. Germline V gene data show CDR1 as SEHNR and CDR2 as FQNEAQ (reference sequence). Complete variable domain (other parts from reference TRBV7-9 and TRBJ2-3): DTGVSQNPRHKITKRGQNVTFRCDPISEHNRLYWYRQTLGQGPEFLTYFQNEAQLEKSRLLSDRFSAERPKGSFSTLEIQRTEQGDSAMYLCASSPALPSGGGNTQYFGPGTRLTVL.

The rearrangement uses TRBV27 and TRBJ1-2; D possibly corresponds to TRBD1 (5 bases). CDR1 and CDR2 from the germline V gene are MNHEY and SMNVEV (reference sequence). Trimming cost V 1 base and J 4 bases, with 13 bases left between them. There are 15 residues in the CDR3. CDR3 loop: CASSLYGTALYGYTF. The CDR3 nucleotides are TGTGCCAGCAGTTTATATGGGACGGCGCTCTATGGCTACACCTTC.

The chain joins TRBV7-9 to TRBJ1-3; D is uncertain. The germline V gene has CDR1 SEHNR and CDR2 FQNEAQ (reference sequence). Trimming shortened V by 0 bases and J by 0 bases, and 6 bases separated the two germline ends. There are 15 residues in the CDR3. The CDR3 loop is CASSLAVGSGNTIYF. Written as DNA, the CDR3 is TGTGCCAGCAGCTTAGCTGTTGGCTCTGGAAACACCATATATTTT.

This chain joins TRBV12-3 or TRBV12-4 and TRBJ1-4; D remains unclear. Trimming took off 5 bases at V and 4 bases at J, with 14 bases between the two ends. The CDR3 totals 15 residues. CDR3 sequence: CASSPRTSRNEKLFF. CDR3 in DNA: TGTGCCAGCAGTCCTAGGACGAGCCGTAATGAAAAACTGTTTTTT.

The J gene is TRBJ2-3, the V gene TRBV5-1; D unresolved. Per germline, CDR1 SGHRS and CDR2 YFSETQ. This CDR3 comprises 16 residues. Trimming left V 0 bases short and J 3 bases short, with 14 bases between. The DNA for the CDR3 is TGCGCCAGCAGCTTGGCCCTAATTGGTAGAACAGATACGCAGTATTTT. Protein: CASSLALIGRTDTQYF.

In this sample, this clonotype turned up a few times. This chain uses TRBV15 with TRBJ2-7; D gene uncertain. V was cut by 0 bases and J by 5 bases, with 8 bases left in between. Germline loops: CDR1 LNHNV, CDR2 YYDKDF (reference sequence). CDR3 length: 13 amino acids. The CDR3 bases are TGTGCCACCAGCAGAGAAACTTTAGACGAGCAGTACTTC. Translated: CATSRETLDEQYF.